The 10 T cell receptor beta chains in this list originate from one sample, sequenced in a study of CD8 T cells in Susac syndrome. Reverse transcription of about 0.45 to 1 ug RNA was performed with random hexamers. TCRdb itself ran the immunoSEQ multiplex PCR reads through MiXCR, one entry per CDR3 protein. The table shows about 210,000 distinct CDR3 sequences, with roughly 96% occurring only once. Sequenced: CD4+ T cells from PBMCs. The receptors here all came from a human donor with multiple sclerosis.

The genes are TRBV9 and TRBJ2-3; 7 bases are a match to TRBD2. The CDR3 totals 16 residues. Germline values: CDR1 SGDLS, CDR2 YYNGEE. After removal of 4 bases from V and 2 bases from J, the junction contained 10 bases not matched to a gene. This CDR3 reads CASSPSGAGNTDTQYF. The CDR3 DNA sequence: TGTGCCAGCAGCCCAAGCGGGGCAGGGAACACAGATACGCAGTATTTT. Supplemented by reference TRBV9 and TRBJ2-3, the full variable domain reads DSGVTQTPKHLITATGQRVTLRCSPRSGDLSVYWYQQSLDQGLQFLIQYYNGEERAKGNILERFSAQQFPDLHSELNLSSLELGDSALYFCASSPSGAGNTDTQYFGPGTRLTVL.

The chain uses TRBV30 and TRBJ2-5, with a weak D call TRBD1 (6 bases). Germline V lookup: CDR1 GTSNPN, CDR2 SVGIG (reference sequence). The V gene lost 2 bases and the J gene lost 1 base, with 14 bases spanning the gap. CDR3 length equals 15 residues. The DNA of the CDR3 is TGTGCCTGGAGTCCCGGGGACACGCTCCAAGAGACCCAGTACTTC. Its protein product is CAWSPGDTLQETQYF.

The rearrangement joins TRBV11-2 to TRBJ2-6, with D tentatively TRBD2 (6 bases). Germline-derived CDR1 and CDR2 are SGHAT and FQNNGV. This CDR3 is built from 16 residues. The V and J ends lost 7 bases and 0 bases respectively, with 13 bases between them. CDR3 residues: CASTTSSGSGANVLTF. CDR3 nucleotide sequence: TGTGCCAGCACCACTAGCTCTGGCTCTGGGGCCAACGTCCTGACTTTC.

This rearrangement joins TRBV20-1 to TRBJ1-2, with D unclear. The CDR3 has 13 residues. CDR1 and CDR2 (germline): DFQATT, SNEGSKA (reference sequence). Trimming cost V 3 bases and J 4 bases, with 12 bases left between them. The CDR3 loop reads CSASPGRVYGYTF. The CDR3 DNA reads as TGCAGTGCTAGTCCCGGAAGAGTCTATGGCTACACCTTC.

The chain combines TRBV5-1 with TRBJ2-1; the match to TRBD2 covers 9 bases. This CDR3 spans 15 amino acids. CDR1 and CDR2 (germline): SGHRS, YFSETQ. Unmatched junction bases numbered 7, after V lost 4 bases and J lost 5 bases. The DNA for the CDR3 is TGCGCCAGCAGCCTAGGACTAGCGAATCACAATGAGCAGTTCTTC. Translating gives CASSLGLANHNEQFF.

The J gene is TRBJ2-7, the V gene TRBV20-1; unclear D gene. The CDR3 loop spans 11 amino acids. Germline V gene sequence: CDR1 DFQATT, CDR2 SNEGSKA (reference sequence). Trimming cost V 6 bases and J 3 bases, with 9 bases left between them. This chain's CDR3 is CSAQEDYEQYF. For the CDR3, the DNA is TGCAGTGCCCAAGAAGACTACGAGCAGTACTTC.

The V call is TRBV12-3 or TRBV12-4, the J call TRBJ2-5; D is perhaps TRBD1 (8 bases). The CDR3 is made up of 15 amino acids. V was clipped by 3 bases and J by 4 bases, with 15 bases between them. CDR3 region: CASSLRQGRGETQYF. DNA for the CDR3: TGTGCCAGCAGTTTGCGACAGGGGAGGGGAGAGACCCAGTACTTC.

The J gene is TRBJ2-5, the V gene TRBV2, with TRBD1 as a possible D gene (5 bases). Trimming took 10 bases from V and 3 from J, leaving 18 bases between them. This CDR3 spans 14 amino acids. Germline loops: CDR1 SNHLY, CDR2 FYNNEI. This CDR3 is CATLNRLGEETQYF. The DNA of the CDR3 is TGTGCCACCTTAAACAGGCTAGGCGAAGAGACCCAGTACTTC.

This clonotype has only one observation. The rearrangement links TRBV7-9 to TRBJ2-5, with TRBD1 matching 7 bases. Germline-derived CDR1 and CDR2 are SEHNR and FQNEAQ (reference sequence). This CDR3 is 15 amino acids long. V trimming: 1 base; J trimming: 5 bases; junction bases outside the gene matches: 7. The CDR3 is CASSLEPTGTETQYF. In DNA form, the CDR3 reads TGTGCCAGCAGCTTAGAACCGACAGGGACGGAGACCCAGTACTTC. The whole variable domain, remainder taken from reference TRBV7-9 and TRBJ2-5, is DTGVSQNPRHKITKRGQNVTFRCDPISEHNRLYWYRQTLGQGPEFLTYFQNEAQLEKSRLLSDRFSAERPKGSFSTLEIQRTEQGDSAMYLCASSLEPTGTETQYFGPGTRLLVL.

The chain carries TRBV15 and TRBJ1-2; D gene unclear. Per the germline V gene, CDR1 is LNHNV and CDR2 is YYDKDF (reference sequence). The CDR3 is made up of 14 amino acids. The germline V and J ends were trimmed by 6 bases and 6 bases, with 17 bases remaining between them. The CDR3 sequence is CATSLYSERDGYTF. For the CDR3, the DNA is TGTGCCACCAGTCTCTACTCCGAGCGGGATGGCTACACCTTC.